These T cell receptor beta chains were read from a single sample in a study of cytomegalovirus exposure and HLA in healthy donors. Here immunoSEQ multiplex PCR was the method, and the copy in TCRdb shows in-frame clones only, minus some. The profile covers about 160,000 clones, with 81% appearing a single time and about 2.1% taken by the ten largest. Material: PBMCs. These receptors came from a woman younger than 35 in good health and CMV-seronegative. CDR3s include the opening cysteine and the closing phenylalanine or tryptophan. Each record gives: J gene, D gene, CDR3 length, clone size, V gene, CDR3 DNA, CDR3 protein. D genes are given only for firm matches. Clone size is not always given. Where it is, it says once, few, many or a class for expanded clones.

TRBJ2-7	TRBD1	14	-	TRBV29-1	TGCAGCGTTGAAACCGGGACAGCCCACTACGAGCAGTACTTC	CSVETGTAHYEQYF
TRBJ2-5	-	13	-	TRBV19	TGTGCCAGTAGCAGGGAGGTCCGCGAGACCCAGTACTTC	CASSREVRETQYF
TRBJ2-2	-	13	-	TRBV7-8	TGTGCCAGCAGCCGGAGATCCACCGGGGAGCTGTTTTTT	CASSRRSTGELFF
TRBJ1-6	-	16	few	TRBV6-5	TGTGCCAGCAGTTACTCGAGGGCCAGCAAGAATTCACCCCTCCACTTT	CASSYSRASKNSPLHF
TRBJ1-6	TRBD1	15	few	TRBV6-1	TGTGCCAGCAGCCCACAGGGGGTTGCGAATTCACCCCTCCACTTT	CASSPQGVANSPLHF
TRBJ2-1	TRBD2	14	once	TRBV29-1	TGCAGCGCCTGGGGGGGGAGGGGAGACAATGAGCAGTTCTTC	CSAWGGRGDNEQFF
TRBJ2-1	TRBD2	16	-	TRBV9	TGTGCCAGCAGCGTAGGGGGGGGTACCACCTACAATGAGCAGTTCTTC	CASSVGGGTTYNEQFF
TRBJ2-2	TRBD2	16	once	TRBV6-6	TGTGCCAGCAGTGGACTAGCGGGATCGAACACCGGGGAGCTGTTTTTT	CASSGLAGSNTGELFF
TRBJ2-7	TRBD1	15	-	TRBV29-1	TGCAGCGTGGCAACAGATAGGACAGGGAACTACGAGCAGTACTTC	CSVATDRTGNYEQYF
TRBJ1-2	-	16	-	TRBV11-2	TGTGCCAGCAGTCGGGACAAGCAGAACTCAAACTATGGCTACACCTTC	CASSRDKQNSNYGYTF
TRBJ1-3	-	16	-	TRBV7-8	TGTGCCAGCAGCACGGGACTTCCCCCCCGGGGAAACACCATATATTTT	CASSTGLPPRGNTIYF
TRBJ1-1	-	13	-	TRBV6-6	TGTGCCAGCAGTTACGGGACATACATTGAAGCTTTCTTT	CASSYGTYIEAFF
TRBJ2-7	-	13	-	TRBV29-1	TGCAGCGTTGGAGCGGTTGACACCTACGAGCAGTACTTC	CSVGAVDTYEQYF
TRBJ1-2	-	14	-	TRBV5-8	TGTGCCAGCAGCTTAGACAGAGCAAGCTATGGCTACACCTTC	CASSLDRASYGYTF
TRBJ2-7	TRBD1	16	-	TRBV2	TGTGCCAGCAGTTTTCCGGACAGGGGGCACTCCTACGAGCAGTACTTC	CASSFPDRGHSYEQYF
TRBJ1-5	TRBD1	16	-	TRBV28	TGTGCCAGCAGTTTTTTGACAGGGGCGGGCAATCAGCCCCAGCATTTT	CASSFLTGAGNQPQHF
TRBJ1-3	-	14	-	TRBV5-1	TGCGCCAGCAGTTTGCAGGGGAGTGGAAACACCATATATTTT	CASSLQGSGNTIYF
TRBJ2-2	TRBD2	19	-	TRBV7-8	TGTGCCAGCAGCTTAGCCCCCCGACAGCGGGAAGGAAACACCGGGGAGCTGTTTTTT	CASSLAPRQREGNTGELFF
TRBJ2-7	TRBD2	11	few	TRBV28	TGTGCCAGCAGTTTATTGATAGCGGGAGCATTC	CASSLLIAGAF
TRBJ2-7	TRBD2	16	-	TRBV5-6	TGTGCCAGCAGCCCGGGACTAGCGGGAGCTCACTACGAGCAGTACTTC	CASSPGLAGAHYEQYF
TRBJ2-1	TRBD1	16	-	TRBV9	TGTGCCAGCAGCAAGACCGGGACAGGGGGAAACAATGAGCAGTTCTTC	CASSKTGTGGNNEQFF
TRBJ2-7	TRBD2	15	-	TRBV29-1	TGCAGCGTTATGGCGGGGGGGTGGAACTCCTGCGAGCAGTACTTC	CSVMAGGWNSCEQYF
TRBJ1-2	TRBD1	13	once	TRBV2	TGTGCCAGCAAACGACAGGGTGGGGGTGGCTACACCTTC	CASKRQGGGGYTF
TRBJ1-2	TRBD1	18	-	TRBV5-1	TGCGCCAGCAGCTTGCGATCCTACCGGGACAGGGCATATTATGGCTACACCTTC	CASSLRSYRDRAYYGYTF
TRBJ2-3	TRBD1	15	-	TRBV6-5	TGTGCCAGCAGAAGACAGGGTCTGTCCACAGATACGCAGTATTTT	CASRRQGLSTDTQYF
TRBJ1-2	-	13	-	TRBV6-1	TGTGCCAGCAGTGAACTGCTGACAGATGGCTACACCTTC	CASSELLTDGYTF
TRBJ2-5	-	14	-	TRBV10-1	TGCGCCAGCAGTGAGTACAGGGGAGGTGAGACCCAGTACTTC	CASSEYRGGETQYF
TRBJ2-5	TRBD2	17	-	TRBV29-1	TGCAGCGTTGATGGGACTAGCGGGAGTTGGTACCAAGAGACCCAGTACTTC	CSVDGTSGSWYQETQYF
TRBJ2-2	TRBD1	16	once	TRBV7-9	TGTGCCAGCAGCCCTAGGACAGGTCTCCCAGCAGGGGAGCTGTTTTTT	CASSPRTGLPAGELFF
TRBJ2-1	-	12	-	TRBV6-1	TGTGCCAGCAGTGAGAGCAGGGGCAAGCAGTTCTTC	CASSESRGKQFF
TRBJ2-2	-	13	-	TRBV29-1	TGCAGCGCTCGAAAAGCTTCCACCGGGGAGCTGTTTTTT	CSARKASTGELFF
TRBJ2-7	TRBD1	16	once	TRBV7-9	TGTGCCGGCAGCCCCGGGACAGGGCGGCCGAGGGACGAGCAGTACTTC	CAGSPGTGRPRDEQYF
TRBJ1-2	-	16	-	TRBV5-8	TGTGCCAGCAGCTTACGCCCAGGCCCGGTGAACTATGGCTACACCTTC	CASSLRPGPVNYGYTF
TRBJ2-2	TRBD2	16	-	TRBV5-6	TGTGCCAGCAGCCTACGGACTAGCGGGGGGGCCGGGGAGCTGTTTTTT	CASSLRTSGGAGELFF
TRBJ2-7	-	14	-	TRBV18	TGTGCCAGCTCATCAGGGGGGATTCCCTACGAGCAGTACTTC	CASSSGGIPYEQYF
TRBJ2-3	-	13	once	TRBV5-1	TGCGCCAGCAGCTTACAAAGCACAGATACGCAGTATTTT	CASSLQSTDTQYF
TRBJ2-3	-	13	-	TRBV10-3	TGTGCCATCAAAGCGACAGACACAGATACGCAGTATTTT	CAIKATDTDTQYF
TRBJ2-1	-	15	-	TRBV11-2	TGTGCCAGCAGCGGTCGCGGCCTCTCCTACAATGAGCAGTTCTTC	CASSGRGLSYNEQFF
TRBJ2-1	TRBD2	14	-	TRBV5-4	TGTGCCAGCAGCTCGGGGGGGCCGTGGAATGAGCAGTTCTTC	CASSSGGPWNEQFF
TRBJ2-1	-	16	-	TRBV9	TGTGCCAGCAGCGGACGACAGGGCCAAGCGGGCAATGAGCAGTTCTTC	CASSGRQGQAGNEQFF
TRBJ1-5	TRBD1	14	-	TRBV28	TGTGCCAGCAGTCACGGGACAGTGGGTCAGCCCCAGCATTTT	CASSHGTVGQPQHF
TRBJ2-1	TRBD1	15	-	TRBV5-1	TGCGCCAGCAGCCCCGGGACAGAATTGGGGAATGAGCAGTTCTTC	CASSPGTELGNEQFF
TRBJ2-7	TRBD1	12	-	TRBV29-1	TGCAGCCAAGACAGGGGAGTCGGCGAGCAGTACTTC	CSQDRGVGEQYF
TRBJ2-7	TRBD2	13	-	TRBV7-9	TGTGCCAGCAGCCACTTAGCGGGTTACGAGCAGTACTTC	CASSHLAGYEQYF